The clone carrying this T cell receptor (beta chain) was counted only a few times. The record originates from a study of blood T cell repertoires in COVID-19. Background on the study: PBMCs, B-cell-depleted T cells, or T cells were the source of the cDNA or gDNA that made up the material.

The CDR3 totals 15 residues. Germline V CDR1 and CDR2: LNHDA, SQIVND (reference sequence). Trimming took off 7 bases at V and 2 bases at J, with 18 bases between the two ends. The data were produced by immunoSEQ multiplex PCR, yet TCRdb's version contains in-frame clones alone and is incomplete. The sample has some 180,000 clones, about 78% seen once; the top ten hold roughly 9.4%. The receptor was isolated from a woman in her forties or fifties with active or convalescent COVID-19. The V call is TRBV19, the J call TRBJ2-7, with D hard to call. The sequencing input was peripheral blood. CDR3 nucleotide sequence: TGTGCCAGTACCCCAAATTGGCAGGCCCCCTACGAGCAGTACTTC. Residues: CASTPNWQAPYEQYF.